The rows below give T cell receptor beta chains drawn from one sample of a study of blood T cell repertoires in COVID-19. Some clones are missing from TCRdb's copy, which holds only in-frame ones; the method was immunoSEQ multiplex PCR. Among about 160,000 clones, approximately 77% were seen once, and the ten largest hold 18%. The sample comprised PBMCs or T cells enriched from blood (not recorded which). These receptors all stem from a man between 60 and 75 years old who had recovered from COVID-19. The CDR3 runs from the conserved cysteine through the conserved F or W. The order of the fields is CDR3 DNA, CDR3 protein, V gene, clone size, J gene, D gene. D genes are given only for firm matches. Clone size is not always given. Where it is, it says once, few, many or a class for expanded clones.

CDR3 DNA: TGTGCCAGCAGCGTATATGAGCGGGAGCCCCTCAATGAGCAGTTCTTC
CDR3 protein: CASSVYEREPLNEQFF
V gene: TRBV9
clone size: -
J gene: TRBJ2-1
D gene: TRBD2

CDR3 DNA: TGTGCCAGCAGTTTACAAATGAACACTGAAGCTTTCTTT
CDR3 protein: CASSLQMNTEAFF
V gene: TRBV6-5
clone size: -
J gene: TRBJ1-1
D gene: -

CDR3 DNA: TGTGCCAGCAGCTCCCGGACTAGTCCTAGCACAGATACGCAGTATTTT
CDR3 protein: CASSSRTSPSTDTQYF
V gene: TRBV5-4
clone size: once
J gene: TRBJ2-3
D gene: TRBD2

CDR3 DNA: TGCGCCAGCAGACTCGACAGGGAAGGAGGCTACACCTTC
CDR3 protein: CASRLDREGGYTF
V gene: TRBV5-1
clone size: -
J gene: TRBJ1-2
D gene: TRBD1

CDR3 DNA: TGTGCCAACAGTCCCGCGGGGGGGCCGCGAAATGAGCAGTTCTTC
CDR3 protein: CANSPAGGPRNEQFF
V gene: TRBV10-3
clone size: once
J gene: TRBJ2-1
D gene: TRBD2

CDR3 DNA: TGTGCCAGCAGCTTGGCGGCAGGGAATGAGCAGTACTTC
CDR3 protein: CASSLAAGNEQYF
V gene: TRBV5-4
clone size: -
J gene: TRBJ2-7
D gene: -

CDR3 DNA: TGTGCCAGCAAGGTCGGGGAGGAGGATGGCTACACCTTC
CDR3 protein: CASKVGEEDGYTF
V gene: TRBV6-5
clone size: -
J gene: TRBJ1-2
D gene: -

CDR3 DNA: TGTGCCAGCAGTCCCAGAAGGACTCGCGAGCAGTTCTTC
CDR3 protein: CASSPRRTREQFF
V gene: TRBV5-4
clone size: -
J gene: TRBJ2-1
D gene: -

CDR3 DNA: TGTGCCAGCAGTAGACAGGGGCCGCCTCCGAGCTCCTACGAGCAGTACTTC
CDR3 protein: CASSRQGPPPSSYEQYF
V gene: TRBV2
clone size: -
J gene: TRBJ2-7
D gene: TRBD1

CDR3 DNA: TGTGCCAGTAGTATCTCTCCATCCAGGGGAAACACTGAAGCTTTCTTT
CDR3 protein: CASSISPSRGNTEAFF
V gene: TRBV19
clone size: -
J gene: TRBJ1-1
D gene: -

CDR3 DNA: TGCAGCGGATCACTAGCGGGAGGCTTCAACGAGCAGTACTTC
CDR3 protein: CSGSLAGGFNEQYF
V gene: TRBV29-1
clone size: few
J gene: TRBJ2-7
D gene: TRBD2

CDR3 DNA: TGTGCCAGCAGCCGTCTCGTACCGGGACAGGGGATCCACATTCAGTACTTC
CDR3 protein: CASSRLVPGQGIHIQYF
V gene: TRBV11-2
clone size: -
J gene: TRBJ2-4
D gene: TRBD1

CDR3 DNA: TGTGCCAGTAGTCCCGGACATAGCCGTAATGAAAAACTGTTTTTT
CDR3 protein: CASSPGHSRNEKLFF
V gene: TRBV19
clone size: -
J gene: TRBJ1-4
D gene: -